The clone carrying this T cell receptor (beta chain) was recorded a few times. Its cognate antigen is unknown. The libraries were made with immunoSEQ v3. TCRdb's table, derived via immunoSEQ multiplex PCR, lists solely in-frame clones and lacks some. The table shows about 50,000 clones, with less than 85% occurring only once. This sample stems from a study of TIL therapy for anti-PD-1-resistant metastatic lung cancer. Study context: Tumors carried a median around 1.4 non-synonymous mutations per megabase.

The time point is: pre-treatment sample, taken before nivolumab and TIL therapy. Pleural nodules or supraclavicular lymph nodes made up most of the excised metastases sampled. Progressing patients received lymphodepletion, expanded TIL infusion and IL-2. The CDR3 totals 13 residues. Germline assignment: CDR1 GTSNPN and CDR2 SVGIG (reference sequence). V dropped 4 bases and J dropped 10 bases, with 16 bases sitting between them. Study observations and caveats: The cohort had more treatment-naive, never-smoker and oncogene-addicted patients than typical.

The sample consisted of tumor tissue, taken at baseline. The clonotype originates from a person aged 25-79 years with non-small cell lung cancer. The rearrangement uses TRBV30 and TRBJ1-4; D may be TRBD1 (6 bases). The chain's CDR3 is CAWTPQGGGKLFF. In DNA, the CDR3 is TGTGCCTGGACCCCACAGGGAGGCGGAAAACTGTTTTTT.